Below, 21 T cell receptor beta chains from the same sample are listed, as sequenced in a study of circulating CD8 cells and anti-PD-1 response in melanoma. TCR libraries were prepared from approximately 15 ng of total RNA with the QIAseq Immune Repertoire TCR panel. TCRdb re-analysed the reads in MiXCR, keeping a single row per CDR3 protein. The sample yields a few hundred distinct CDR3 sequences, about 8.7% seen once. From live CD3+CD8+TCRalphabeta+ cells, four PD-1 and/or TIGIT subsets were sorted. The sequenced sample was CD8+ T cells from PBMCs, obtained at baseline or after one month of anti-PD-1 therapy (not recorded which). These receptors all stem from a human donor with melanoma.

On this clonotype itself: The conserved final phenylalanine or tryptophan is absent from the CDR3, which likely points to a read error. The gene calls are TRBV28 and TRBJ2-1; the match to TRBD2 covers 8 bases. V trimming: 5 bases; J trimming: 3 bases; junction bases outside the gene matches: 12. Germline CDR1 and CDR2: MDHEN and SYDVKM. This CDR3 comprises 17 residues. The chain's CDR3 is CASSTQAGLAGYNEQFL. The CDR3 coding sequence is TGTGCCAGCAGTACCCAGGCGGGGCTAGCGGGCTACAATGAGCAGTTCCTC.

Sample share makes this clonotype large. The chain joins TRBV29-1 to TRBJ2-1; 7 bases match TRBD1. The CDR3 is 12 residues long. The ends lost 5 bases at V and 7 bases at J; junction bases unmatched: 5. The germline V gene encodes CDR1 SQVTM and CDR2 ANQGSEA. The CDR3 nucleotides read TGCAGCGTTACAGGGGTTGTGAATGAGCAGTTCTTC. Encoded protein: CSVTGVVNEQFF.

V gene TRBV19 combines with J gene TRBJ2-6; perhaps TRBD1 as D (6 bases). The V and J ends lost 0 bases and 4 bases respectively, with 10 bases between them. Germline V CDR1 and CDR2: LNHDA, SQIVND (reference sequence). The length of the CDR3 is 16 residues. In nucleotides, the CDR3 is TGTGCCAGTAGTATAGAAGGGGGACCAGGGGCCAACGTCCTGACTTTC. This codes for CASSIEGGPGANVLTF.

Written as DNA, the CDR3 is TGTGCCAGCAGTTCCCGGCTAGCGGGAGCCGATACGCAGTATTTT. It yields the protein CASSSRLAGADTQYF. The V gene is TRBV28, the J gene TRBJ2-3; 10 bases line up with TRBD2. Losses at the gene ends were 4 bases for V and 6 bases for J; bases not matched to a gene: 7. CDR3 length: 15 residues. The germline V gene encodes CDR1 MDHEN and CDR2 SYDVKM.

By its share, this clonotype is large. Mismatch with germline at one junction end may stem from a read error. This rearrangement joins TRBV2 to TRBJ1-5; TRBD1 matches at 12 bases. The CDR3 spans 15 residues. The germline V gene encodes CDR1 SNHLY and CDR2 FYNNEI. The CDR3 coding sequence is TGTGCCAGCAGGGAAGGGACAGGGGGCTTTCAGCCCCAGCATTTT. As protein: CASREGTGGFQPQHF.

Remarks on this clonotype: A much larger clone lies a single base off, so this may be a read error. The V call is TRBV7-3, the J call TRBJ2-1; TRBD2 is a possible D gene (7 bases). This CDR3 contains 15 residues. Germline values: CDR1 SGHTA, CDR2 FQGTGA. This CDR3 is CASSSSGGGGDEQSF. The CDR3 DNA reads TGTGCCAGCAGCTCATCCGGAGGAGGGGGGGATGAGCAGTCCTTC.

By share, this clonotype counts as medium-sized (0.01 to 0.1%). The rearrangement uses TRBV19 and TRBJ2-6; 9 nucleotides match TRBD1. The V segment lost 7 bases and the J segment 2 bases; nucleotides outside the gene matches: 18. Germline V gene sequence: CDR1 LNHDA, CDR2 SQIVND (reference sequence). The CDR3 loop spans 20 amino acids. Here the CDR3 DNA reads TGTGCCAGTACCTATAAGGTTCCGGGACAGGGTGGGCCTGGGGCCAACGTCCTGACTTTC. Translation gives CASTYKVPGQGGPGANVLTF.

This clonotype is labeled medium-sized. The chain recombines TRBV20-1 with TRBJ2-5; D is unclear. The germline V and J ends were trimmed by 6 bases and 2 bases, with 13 bases remaining between them. CDR3 length: 13 residues. The V gene's germline CDR1 is DFQATT and CDR2 SNEGSKA (reference sequence). The DNA of the CDR3 is TGCAGTGCCCTAGACGACTTTCAAGAGACCCAGTACTTC. It specifies CSALDDFQETQYF.

This clonotype is termed medium-sized. J is TRBJ1-2 and V is TRBV7-2; TRBD1 aligns across 9 bases. The CDR3 length is 15 residues. Germline trimming cut 2 bases from V and 5 bases from J; bases unmatched to any gene: 6. Germline-derived CDR1 and CDR2 are SGHTA and FQGNSA. The CDR3 protein is CASSLSGTGSYGYTF. CDR3 DNA: TGTGCCAGCAGCTTATCCGGGACAGGGTCGTATGGCTACACCTTC.

This clonotype appeared a few times. Possible read error: a much larger clone is one base away. The chain is built from TRBV27 and TRBJ2-2; D is undetermined. Germline V gene data show CDR1 as MNHEY and CDR2 as SMNVEV (reference sequence). This CDR3 has 15 amino acids. CDR3 sequence reads: CTSSWNSLNTGELFF. In DNA form, the CDR3 reads TGTACCAGCAGTTGGAACAGCCTTAACACCGGGGAGCTGTTTTTT.

This clonotype is labeled as medium-sized. The CDR3 sequence is CASRQTSGRVYEQYF. The CDR3 coding sequence is TGTGCCAGCAGGCAAACTAGCGGGAGAGTTTACGAGCAGTACTTC. The V gene is TRBV28, the J gene TRBJ2-7, with 11 nucleotides matching TRBD2. V trimming: 6 bases; J trimming: 4 bases; junction bases outside the gene matches: 8. Germline CDR1 and CDR2: MDHEN and SYDVKM. The CDR3 covers 15 residues.

This clonotype is labeled medium-sized. The V call is TRBV14, the J call TRBJ2-4; 12 bases are a match to TRBD2. In germline, CDR1 is SGHDN, CDR2 FVKESK. The V segment lost 1 base and the J segment 3 bases; nucleotides outside the gene matches: 1. This CDR3 has 16 residues. CDR3 loop: CASSQASGRVKNIQYF. The DNA of the CDR3 is TGTGCCAGCAGCCAAGCTAGCGGGAGGGTCAAAAACATTCAGTACTTC. The full variable domain, rest sourced from reference TRBV14 and TRBJ2-4, is EAGVTQFPSHSVIEKGQTVTLRCDPISGHDNLYWYRRVMGKEIKFLLHFVKESKQDESGMPNNRFLAERTGGTYSTLKVQPAELEDSGVYFCASSQASGRVKNIQYFGAGTRLSVL.

This sequence joins TRBV28 and TRBJ2-3; unclear D gene. The CDR3 length is 14 residues. Germline CDR1 reads MDHEN; CDR2 reads SYDVKM. Trimming took off 8 bases at V and 0 bases at J, with 12 bases between the two ends. CDR3 protein: CASEALTSTDTQYF. DNA of the CDR3: TGTGCCAGCGAGGCACTGACTAGCACAGATACGCAGTATTTT.

This clonotype is categorized as medium-sized. The rearrangement links TRBV28 to TRBJ2-1; tentatively, D is TRBD1 or TRBD2 (5 bases each). The germline gives CDR1 MDHEN, CDR2 SYDVKM. The CDR3 covers 15 residues. V lost 3 bases and J lost 5, with 14 bases in between. The CDR3 DNA follows: TGTGCCAGCAGTTTTCGGGGCCAGGTCCACAATGAGCAGTTCTTC. It is translated as CASSFRGQVHNEQFF.

By share, this clonotype counts as medium-sized. V is TRBV14 and J is TRBJ2-3; 9 positions agree with TRBD2. Germline V CDR1 and CDR2: SGHDN, FVKESK. V was clipped by 0 bases and J by 3 bases; unmatched bases: 7. The CDR3 length is 17 residues. The CDR3 sequence: CASSQDLAGVSTDTQYF. The CDR3 DNA sequence: TGTGCCAGCAGCCAAGATTTAGCGGGAGTTAGTACAGATACGCAGTATTTT.

By sample share, this clonotype is medium-sized (0.01 to 0.1%). The V and J genes are TRBV25-1 and TRBJ2-5; D is perhaps TRBD1 (7 bases). Between the trimmed V and J ends, which lost 1 base and 3 bases, there was a span of 9 bases. Germline V lookup: CDR1 MGHDK, CDR2 SYGVNS. This CDR3 is 14 amino acids long. The CDR3 protein is CASSEFRGEETQYF. The CDR3 DNA follows: TGTGCCAGCAGTGAATTCAGGGGGGAAGAGACCCAGTACTTC.

This clonotype is large within its sample. The V gene is TRBV2, the J gene TRBJ2-1; 8 positions match TRBD1. The germline V gene encodes CDR1 SNHLY and CDR2 FYNNEI. After removal of 1 base from V and 5 bases from J, the junction contained 1 base not matched to a gene. This CDR3 contains 14 residues. The CDR3 DNA reads TGTGCCAGCAGTGAAGGGACAGGGAACAATGAGCAGTTCTTC. Translating gives CASSEGTGNNEQFF.

This clonotype is classed as medium-sized (0.01 to 0.1%). This rearrangement joins TRBV30 to TRBJ2-1, with D uncertain. V lost 4 bases to trimming and J lost 0 bases, with 16 bases between them. CDR3 size: 16 residues. Germline assignment: CDR1 GTSNPN and CDR2 SVGIG (reference sequence). CDR3 sequence (DNA): TGTGCCTGGACCCCTCTACGAGGTAGCTCCTACAATGAGCAGTTCTTC. Translated, it gives CAWTPLRGSSYNEQFF.

With respect to this clonotype: Because the CDR3 is missing its conserved closing phenylalanine or tryptophan, this is likely a read error. The rearrangement links TRBV28 to TRBJ2-2; a possible D gene is TRBD1 (6 bases). The V gene's germline CDR1 is MDHEN and CDR2 SYDVKM. V lost 7 bases and J lost 2, with 14 bases in between. CDR3 length: 15 residues. The DNA for the CDR3 is TGTGCCAGCACTCACTTGACAGGAAACACCGGGGAGCTGTTTCTT. Translating it yields CASTHLTGNTGELFL.

Judged by abundance, this clonotype is medium-sized. Since no conserved phenylalanine or tryptophan closes the CDR3, a read error is the likely cause. V and J are TRBV28 and TRBJ2-7; 7 bases align to TRBD2. The CDR3 is 13 residues long. Trimming cost V 10 bases and J 5 bases; bases outside gene matches: 11. Per germline, CDR1 MDHEN and CDR2 SYDVKM. This chain's CDR3 is CAIGLGGVHEQYL. The CDR3, as DNA: TGTGCCATCGGACTAGGTGGTGTCCACGAGCAGTACCTC.

By share of the sample, this clonotype is medium-sized. This rearrangement joins TRBV28 to TRBJ1-1, with 10 bases fitting TRBD1. The CDR3 has 15 residues. Germline loops: CDR1 MDHEN, CDR2 SYDVKM. After removal of 5 bases from V and 3 bases from J, the junction contained 6 bases not matched to a gene. CDR3 nucleotide sequence: TGTGCCAGCAGTCCGCCGACAGGGGGCTACACTGAAGCTTTCTTT. Translating it yields CASSPPTGGYTEAFF.